This T cell receptor (beta chain) was retrieved from a study of blood T cells in healthy people across ages. Points on this clonotype: The target antigen is unknown.

Study-wide points: While age rose, TCR beta diversity per million T cells dropped in a roughly linear way.

The CDR3 length is 15 residues. Germline V gives CDR1 MNHEY, CDR2 SVGEGT. J lost 0 bases, V lost 7 bases, and 9 bases had no gene match. A second PCR of roughly 7 to 11 cycles used a sample-barcoded 5' primer and a J-beta primer mix. MiXCR was run by TCRdb on the 5' RACE reads, yielding one entry per CDR3 protein. The table has around 650,000 distinct CDR3 sequences, 35% to 50% seen once. Input material: blood. The chain couples TRBV6-2 or TRBV6-3 to TRBJ2-7, with TRBD2 identical over 7 bases. This TCR was sampled from a man older than 75 in good health. The CDR3 DNA follows: TGTGCCAGCACCGGAGGTGGGGGGGGCTCCTACGAGCAGTACTTC. Protein: CASTGGGGGSYEQYF.